This T cell receptor (beta chain) derives from a study of blood T cell repertoires in COVID-19. Across the study: Acute and convalescent COVID-19 samples came from the United States, Italy and Spain.

Sequenced by immunoSEQ multiplex PCR; TCRdb stores in-frame clones only, minus some. The table lists about 150,000 clones, around 80% of them singletons, with 7.3% in the top ten. This CDR3 has 14 residues. J was trimmed by 2 bases and V by 2 bases; bases with no gene match: 0. Germline CDR1 is MNHEY and CDR2 is SVGEGT. The chain is built from TRBV6-2 or TRBV6-3 and TRBJ1-2; 9 bases match TRBD1. Sequenced material: PBMCs or T cells enriched from blood (not recorded which). This clonotype was obtained from a man in his fifties who had recovered from COVID-19. Here the CDR3 reads CASSYGTGNYGYTF. The CDR3 DNA follows: TGTGCCAGCAGTTACGGGACAGGGAACTATGGCTACACCTTC.